The 7 T cell receptor beta chains listed next were all sequenced from one sample in a study of blood T cell repertoires in COVID-19 (dated by TCRdb to the early 2020s). The method was the immunoSEQ multiplex PCR assay. TCRdb carries this immuneACCESS record with in-frame sequences only. Its versions omit some clonotypes, under half of them owing to an unresolved V gene in the studies checked, with the rest unexplained. Here the sample has around 220,000 clones; about nine tenths occur a single time. The top ten constitute under 6.5% of the sample. Specimen: PBMCs or T cells enriched from blood (not recorded which). These receptor sequences come from a woman in her 30s with acute COVID-19.

The chain couples TRBV7-2 to TRBJ2-7; D remains ambiguous. CDR1 is SGHTA and CDR2 is FQGNSA in the germline V gene. This CDR3 region has 12 residues. V lost 2 bases to trimming and J lost 3 bases, with 5 bases between them. The CDR3 DNA is TGTGCCAGCAGCTTATCCGTCTACGAGCAGTACTTC. Encoded protein: CASSLSVYEQYF.

This chain joins TRBV5-1 and TRBJ1-4; D unclear. This CDR3 has 15 amino acids. CDR1 is SGHRS and CDR2 is YFSETQ in the germline V gene. Trimming shortened V by 3 bases and J by 0 bases, and 9 bases separated the two germline ends. The CDR3 DNA follows: TGCGCCAGCAGCTCGGGTCGAGCAACTAATGAAAAACTGTTTTTT. Residues: CASSSGRATNEKLFF.

This chain connects TRBV10-3 to TRBJ2-2; D may be TRBD2 (6 bases). CDR1 and CDR2 from the germline V gene are ENHRY and SYGVKD. Trimming pared 4 bases from V and 4 bases from J, leaving 10 bases between. The CDR3 extends over 14 amino acids. CDR3 loop: CAISVGAGTGELFF. The CDR3 nucleotides read TGTGCCATCAGTGTTGGAGCGGGCACCGGGGAGCTGTTTTTT.

This chain links TRBV14 with TRBJ1-6; tentatively, D is TRBD1 (6 bases). CDR1 is SGHDN, CDR2 FVKESK, per germline. The V and J ends lost 0 bases and 7 bases respectively, with 22 bases between them. The CDR3 runs to 19 residues. CDR3 DNA: TGTGCCAGCAGCCAAGATGGAGGCGGGCAGGGGTTTGACAATTCACCCCTCCACTTT. Protein product: CASSQDGGGQGFDNSPLHF.

The table lists this clone with a count of one. The chain links TRBV6-1 to TRBJ1-5, with D possibly TRBD1 on 5 matching bases. The germline V gene has CDR1 MNHNS and CDR2 SASEGT. V shed 4 bases and J shed 0 bases, with 13 bases lying between them. This CDR3 region has 16 residues. The CDR3 DNA is TGTGCCAGCAGTGCAGAGACAGCTTATAGCAATCAGCCCCAGCATTTT. This translates into CASSAETAYSNQPQHF.

The J gene is TRBJ1-6, the V gene TRBV5-6; 10 bases fit TRBD1. V trimming: 4 bases; J trimming: 0 bases; junction bases outside the gene matches: 4. The germline gives CDR1 SGHDT, CDR2 YYEEEE. This CDR3 is built from 17 residues. The chain's CDR3 is CASSLGQGISYNSPLHF. The CDR3 region has the DNA TGTGCCAGCAGCCTGGGACAGGGGATCTCCTATAATTCACCCCTCCACTTT.

The chain links TRBV2 to TRBJ2-5; 11 bases are a match to TRBD2. The CDR3 totals 19 residues. The germline gives CDR1 SNHLY, CDR2 FYNNEI. With 6 bases clipped from V and 0 bases from J, the junction kept 15 bases outside the gene matches. CDR3 amino acids: CASRRSGTSGRQYQETQYF. Here the CDR3 DNA reads TGTGCCAGCAGGCGGTCCGGGACTAGCGGTCGACAGTACCAAGAGACCCAGTACTTC.